This T cell receptor (beta chain) was recovered during a study of cytomegalovirus exposure and HLA in healthy donors. The assay was immunoSEQ multiplex PCR, and TCRdb's table has in-frame clones only and misses some. The sample carries about 170,000 clones, roughly 96% recorded once. Concerning this clone itself: Antigen specificity is unknown.

From the roughly 120-subject validation cohort, which was separate from the roughly 710-subject first cohort, the donors were drawn. Germline values: CDR1 LNHNV, CDR2 YYDKDF (reference sequence). The CDR3 consists of 15 residues. V gave up 1 base and J gave up 4 bases, with 11 bases separating them. Broader study findings: The authors enumerated 150 to 200 TCR beta chains as linked to cytomegalovirus. Rare TCR sequences predominated, though certain public TCRs were found in many donors. The tendency of first-cohort TCR clusters to co-occur in the 120 validation repertoires was identified by a subsequent analysis.

The chain carries TRBV15 and TRBJ1-5; D is uncertain. The sequence derives from a woman aged 18-35 years in good health and CMV-seronegative. Sequencing input: PBMCs. The CDR3 reads CATSRARRGNQPQHF. The CDR3 bases are TGTGCCACCAGCAGAGCTCGCCGGGGAAATCAGCCCCAGCATTTT. The full variable domain, rest sourced from reference TRBV15 and TRBJ1-5, is DAMVIQNPRYQVTQFGKPVTLSCSQTLNHNVMYWYQQKSSQAPKLLFHYYDKDFNNEADTPDNFQSRRPNTSFCFLDIRSPGLGDTAMYLCATSRARRGNQPQHFGDGTRLSIL.